This T cell receptor (beta chain) was retrieved from a study of T cell repertoires in cytomegalovirus infection. The study, taken as a whole, reports: HLA-C-restricted TCR beta clonotypes specific for CMV led the ex vivo response.

This clonotype has a count of ten or more. Its cognate antigen is unknown. MiXCR was run by TCRdb on the reads, yielding one entry per CDR3 protein. The sample contains 700,000 to 850,000 distinct CDR3 sequences, over 25% of which appear only once. Trimming shortened V by 1 base and J by 3 bases, and 9 bases separated the two germline ends. The CDR3 spans 14 residues. CDR1 and CDR2 (germline): SEHNR, FQNEAQ (reference sequence). The chain employs TRBV7-9 and TRBJ1-2; tentatively, D is TRBD1 (5 bases). Sequenced material: cultured CD8+ T cells from PBMCs, taken from culture after CMV antigen stimulation. The receptor comes from a human donor in good health (CMV status not recorded). Some clones in this sample may be carry-over from other donors' samples. CDR3 in amino acids: CASSLDSGHYGYTF. In nucleotides, the CDR3 is TGTGCCAGCAGCTTAGACTCGGGGCACTATGGCTACACCTTC.